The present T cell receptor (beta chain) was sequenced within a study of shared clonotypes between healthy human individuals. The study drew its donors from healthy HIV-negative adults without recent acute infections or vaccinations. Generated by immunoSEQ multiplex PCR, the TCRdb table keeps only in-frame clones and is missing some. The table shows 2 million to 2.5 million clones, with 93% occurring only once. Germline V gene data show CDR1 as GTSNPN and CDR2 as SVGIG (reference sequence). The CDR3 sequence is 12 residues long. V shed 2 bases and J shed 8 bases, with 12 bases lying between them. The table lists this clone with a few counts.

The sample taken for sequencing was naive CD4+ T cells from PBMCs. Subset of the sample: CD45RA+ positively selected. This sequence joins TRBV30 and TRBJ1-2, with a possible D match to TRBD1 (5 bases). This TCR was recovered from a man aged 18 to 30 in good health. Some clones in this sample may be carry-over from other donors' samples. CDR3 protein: CAWSPRVGGYTF. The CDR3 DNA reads TGTGCCTGGAGTCCCAGGGTGGGCGGCTACACCTTC.